This T cell receptor (beta chain) comes out of a study of STAT5B mutations in CD4+ large granular lymphocyte leukemia. Per the original data handling: The detection floor for productive clonotype frequency was 2.59 x 10-5. Clones were sequenced by immunoSEQ multiplex PCR, and TCRdb holds only the in-frame ones, with some missing. That table is the source of V, J and clone size, and D and trimming were worked out from the DNA. The sample records about 45,000 clones, 80% to 90% being singletons. The source is a human donor in good health. The specimen sequenced was CD4+ T cells from blood buffy coats.

CDR3 sequence (DNA): TGTGCCAGCAGCCGAGACTCAACAGGGGGAAGGTCCTACGAGCAGTACTTC. Translated: CASSRDSTGGRSYEQYF. The genes are TRBV14 and TRBJ2-7; 8 bases are shared with TRBD1. The CDR3 extends over 17 amino acids. CDR1 is SGHDN and CDR2 is FVKESK in the germline V gene. V gave up 4 bases and J gave up 1 base; unmatched junction bases: 12.